The 19 T cell receptor beta chains below all came from one sample that was sequenced in a study of cytomegalovirus exposure and HLA in healthy donors. Clones were sequenced by immunoSEQ multiplex PCR, and TCRdb holds only the in-frame ones, with some missing. The data show 67,000 or so clones, approximately 94% seen once. Specimen: PBMCs. The receptors were gathered from a man aged 18 to 30 in good health and CMV-seropositive.

V and J are TRBV9 and TRBJ2-2; D is unresolved. Trimming took 1 base from V and 10 from J, leaving 8 bases between them. The length of the CDR3 is 12 residues. Germline V gene lookup returns CDR1 SGDLS and CDR2 YYNGEE. Here the CDR3 reads CASSVSTTELFF. In DNA, the CDR3 is TGTGCCAGCAGCGTAAGCACCACGGAGCTGTTTTTT.

V gene TRBV19 combines with J gene TRBJ1-3; D is unclear. Germline V gene sequence: CDR1 LNHDA, CDR2 SQIVND (reference sequence). The CDR3 spans 16 residues. The V and J ends lost 5 bases and 1 base respectively, with 15 bases between them. Written as DNA, the CDR3 is TGTGCCAGTAGTCCCTCCAGGCAGTCTTCTGGAAACACCATATATTTT. Its translation is CASSPSRQSSGNTIYF.

The chain joins TRBV9 to TRBJ2-7, with D perhaps matching TRBD1 (6 bases). V was clipped by 3 bases and J by 4 bases, with 14 bases between them. The germline CDR1 and CDR2 sequences are SGDLS and YYNGEE. CDR3 size: 14 residues. The CDR3 spells CASSGRDTRYEQYF. The CDR3 coding sequence is TGTGCCAGCAGCGGCCGGGACACCCGATACGAGCAGTACTTC. The variable domain in full, with the rest retrieved from reference TRBV9 and TRBJ2-7, is DSGVTQTPKHLITATGQRVTLRCSPRSGDLSVYWYQQSLDQGLQFLIQYYNGEERAKGNILERFSAQQFPDLHSELNLSSLELGDSALYFCASSGRDTRYEQYFGPGTRLTVT.

The chain carries TRBV7-9 and TRBJ2-2, with 8 bases lining up with TRBD2. V gave up 5 bases and J gave up 1 base; unmatched junction bases: 6. The CDR3 has 16 amino acids. Germline V gene lookup returns CDR1 SEHNR and CDR2 FQNEAQ (reference sequence). The CDR3 coding sequence is TGTGCCAGCAGCCCCCACCTAGCGGGGAACACCGGGGAGCTGTTTTTT. Its protein product is CASSPHLAGNTGELFF.

V is TRBV5-1 and J is TRBJ2-1, with 7 bases that match TRBD2. The CDR3 is 14 amino acids. V lost 1 base and J lost 5; bases outside the gene matches: 3. The germline gives CDR1 SGHRS, CDR2 YFSETQ. CDR3 DNA: TGCGCCAGCAGCTTGACCAGCGGGGACAATGAGCAGTTCTTC. Protein: CASSLTSGDNEQFF.

The J gene is TRBJ1-1, the V gene TRBV10-3; unclear D gene. CDR3 length: 12 residues. Germline V gene data show CDR1 as ENHRY and CDR2 as SYGVKD. V shed 4 bases and J shed 5 bases, with 8 bases lying between them. This chain's CDR3 is CAISGLETEAFF. The CDR3, as DNA: TGTGCCATCAGTGGACTGGAGACTGAAGCTTTCTTT.

The chain joins TRBV7-9 to TRBJ2-5; 8 bases map to TRBD2. This CDR3 is 15 amino acids long. V shed 1 base, J shed 4 bases, and the junction held 5 bases outside the gene matches. Germline loops: CDR1 SEHNR, CDR2 FQNEAQ (reference sequence). This CDR3 is CASSLGAGVGETQYF. For the CDR3, the DNA is TGTGCCAGCAGCTTAGGAGCGGGAGTGGGAGAGACCCAGTACTTC.

The V gene is TRBV7-8, the J gene TRBJ2-2; 7 bases line up with TRBD1. With V trimmed by 1 base and J by 4 bases, 3 bases remained unmatched. The V gene's germline CDR1 is SGHVS and CDR2 FQNEAQ. The CDR3 consists of 15 residues. The CDR3 loop is CASSLGQGLTGELFF. The CDR3 nucleotides read TGTGCCAGCAGCTTAGGACAGGGCCTCACCGGGGAGCTGTTTTTT.

Notes on this clone: Relative to the germline gene, one junction end is altered; a read error may explain this. The chain is built from TRBV7-7 and TRBJ2-2; no reliable D call. The CDR3 is 15 residues long. Germline lookup yields CDR1 SSHAT and CDR2 FNYEAQ (reference sequence). The CDR3 protein is CASSPDISNTGELFF. DNA for the CDR3: TGTGCTAGCAGCCCTGACATTTCGAACACCGGGGAGCTGTTTTTT.

V usage is TRBV4-1 and J usage is TRBJ2-1; 9 positions agree with TRBD1. The CDR3 consists of 17 residues. The V gene end was trimmed by 8 bases and the J gene end by 1 base; junction bases not matched to a gene: 12. Germline-derived CDR1 and CDR2 are MGHRA and YSYEKL. The chain's CDR3 is CASRLLPGQGSYNEQFF. The CDR3 DNA follows: TGCGCCAGCCGACTTTTACCGGGACAGGGATCCTACAATGAGCAGTTCTTC.

CDR3 loop: CASSPLGRDHYEQYF. The CDR3 bases are TGTGCCAGCTCACCACTCGGGCGGGATCACTACGAGCAGTACTTC. The chain combines TRBV18 with TRBJ2-7, with a possible D match to TRBD2 (6 bases). The CDR3 loop spans 15 amino acids. Looked up from germline, CDR1 is KGHSH and CDR2 is LQKENI. The ends were cut back, 1 base at V and 3 bases at J, with 13 bases in the middle. Full variable domain (missing parts from reference TRBV18 and TRBJ2-7): NAGVMQNPRHLVRRRGQEARLRCSPMKGHSHVYWYRQLPEEGLKFMVYLQKENIIDESGMPKERFSAEFPKEGPSILRIQQVVRGDSAAYFCASSPLGRDHYEQYFGPGTRLTVT.

This chain uses TRBV9 with TRBJ2-7; D might be TRBD1 (5 bases). Germline loops: CDR1 SGDLS, CDR2 YYNGEE. The CDR3 has 15 amino acids. Trimming took 0 bases from V and 2 from J, leaving 12 bases between them. In DNA form, the CDR3 reads TGTGCCAGCAGCGTAGAGGGCCAGGGAACCTACGAGCAGTACTTC. This sequence encodes CASSVEGQGTYEQYF.

This clone was detected once. The chain combines TRBV6-6 with TRBJ1-5, with D possibly matching TRBD1 (6 bases). This CDR3 spans 15 amino acids. V was shortened by 2 bases and J by 4 bases, with 12 bases between the two germline ends. Looked up from germline, CDR1 is MNHNY and CDR2 is SVGAGI (reference sequence). The DNA for the CDR3 is TGTGCCAGCAGTTACGGACAGAACTCTAATCAGCCCCAGCATTTT. This encodes CASSYGQNSNQPQHF.

This clone was detected only once. The rearrangement uses TRBV15 and TRBJ1-1; D uncertain. CDR1 is LNHNV and CDR2 is YYDKDF in the germline V gene (reference sequence). The CDR3 spans 14 residues. V lost 5 bases to trimming and J lost 2 bases, with 12 bases between them. The CDR3 protein is CATSSRTGNTEAFF. The CDR3 DNA is TGTGCCACCAGCTCCCGGACGGGAAACACTGAAGCTTTCTTT.

V gene TRBV2 combines with J gene TRBJ1-1; no definite D call. Germline V gene sequence: CDR1 SNHLY, CDR2 FYNNEI. Trimming removed 4 bases at V and 6 bases at J, with 12 bases between. The CDR3 is 13 residues long. This CDR3 is CASSGYGIPEAFF. In DNA form, the CDR3 reads TGTGCCAGCAGTGGTTACGGGATCCCTGAAGCTTTCTTT.

The CDR3 sequence: CASSQDWKGANTEAFF. DNA for the CDR3: TGCGCCAGCAGCCAAGATTGGAAGGGGGCGAACACTGAAGCTTTCTTT. The rearrangement links TRBV4-1 to TRBJ1-1; 7 bases fit TRBD1. V lost 0 bases and J lost 1; bases outside the gene matches: 5. CDR3 length: 16 amino acids. The germline V gene encodes CDR1 MGHRA and CDR2 YSYEKL.

The rearrangement joins TRBV2 to TRBJ2-7, with D maybe TRBD1 (5 bases). From germline, CDR1 is SNHLY and CDR2 FYNNEI. The CDR3 has 14 amino acids. V lost 6 bases, J lost 1 base, and 13 bases lay in between. In nucleotides, the CDR3 is TGTGCCAGCAGCGAATGGACATTTTCCTACGAGCAGTACTTC. Translation: CASSEWTFSYEQYF.

V and J are TRBV5-1 and TRBJ2-7; 11 nucleotides agree with TRBD2. The CDR3 consists of 14 residues. The V gene end was trimmed by 4 bases and the J gene end by 6 bases; junction bases not matched to a gene: 6. Germline lookup yields CDR1 SGHRS and CDR2 YFSETQ. CDR3 sequence (DNA): TGCGCCAGCAGCGCACTAGCGGGAGCGCTCGAGCAGTACTTC. The encoded protein is CASSALAGALEQYF.

The chain has TRBV4-1 and TRBJ2-1; TRBD1 agrees at 7 bases. This CDR3 region has 15 residues. Germline values: CDR1 MGHRA, CDR2 YSYEKL. V lost 2 bases to trimming and J lost 7 bases; unmatched junction nucleotides: 8. The DNA of the CDR3 is TGCGCCAGCAGCCAAACAGGGGAGTCTGGGAATGAGCAGTTCTTC. This sequence encodes CASSQTGESGNEQFF.